This T cell receptor beta chain stems from a study of OX40 agonist ivuxolimab in advanced cancers. Repertoires were generated with immunoSEQ multiplex PCR, while TCRdb's copy carries only in-frame clones and drops some. In the table there are about 82,000 clones, about 82% of which are singletons. The CDR3 is made up of 16 amino acids. V lost 3 bases, J lost 4 bases, and 17 bases lay in between. CDR1 is WNHNN and CDR2 is SYGVQD in the germline V gene (reference sequence). The receptor's source is an adult with an advanced solid tumor such as melanoma, head and neck, liver or kidney cancer. The chain links TRBV10-1 to TRBJ2-3; a possible D gene is TRBD2 (5 bases). The sample in question was CD4+ or CD8+ T cells sorted from blood, obtained in a trial of the OX40 agonist ivuxolimab. The CDR3 protein is CASSDPENQRADTQYF. The DNA for the CDR3 is TGCGCCAGCAGTGACCCCGAAAACCAGAGGGCAGATACGCAGTATTTT.